This TCR beta chain was sequenced during a study of neurological immune-mediated disorders (dated by TCRdb to the late 2010s). As for the study more broadly: Peripheral blood TCR-beta repertoires from HTLV-I-associated myelopathy (HAM/TSP) patients, multiple sclerosis patients and healthy controls were compared by UMI-based sequencing. The roughly 100 TCR-beta libraries included longitudinal samples, technical triplicates and paired sorted CD4+ and CD8+ T-cell subsets alongside PBMC samples. The cohort comprised 60 to 75 subjects: about 14 HAM/TSP patients, around 34 multiple sclerosis patients and about 20 healthy controls. The study at large found these results: Across subjects, expanded clones never shared an identical CDR3 amino acid sequence, which suggests that the TCR-beta repertoires in every group were private. TCR clonal expansion was highest in HAM/TSP patients and lowest in MS patients, with MS patients falling below even healthy controls.

The healthy controls were volunteers from a blood bank in Maryland, USA. For the unsorted PBMC libraries, 2 million PBMCs were stored in RNAlater at -80 degrees C until RNA extraction and were used to generate the libraries. Peripheral blood was subjected to Ficoll-Hypaque density gradient centrifugation to isolate PBMCs, which were then cryopreserved in liquid nitrogen. From a lookup of the germline V gene (reference sequence), CDR1 and CDR2 are MNHEY and SMNVEV. The CDR3 holds 14 amino acids from the cysteine to the phenylalanine. Only the CDR3 DNA is retained, 42 bases long and in frame from the first base. As for this clonotype: Its specific antigen is unknown. The junction departs from the called germline gene at one end, perhaps through a read error.

cDNA was synthesized by template-switch 5'RACE using a primer carrying a 10-nucleotide random unique molecular identifier by which each TCR transcript was tagged. Every sequencing run covered 15-18 subjects and yielded more than 180 million TCR-beta sequences. The RNeasy kit was used for extraction of total RNA. Using the KAPA Real-time Library Amplification kit, TCR-beta VDJ regions were amplified with primers for the TCR constant region and the 5'RACE anchor. Sample indexes and Illumina adaptors were added in a first PCR, after which library yield was increased in a second PCR. After Ampure bead purification, the TCR product of roughly 650 bp was size-selected on a 2% E-gel SizeSelection system. Before pooling, library quality was checked on a Bioanalyzer, concentration was measured with Qubit, and libraries were quantified with the Kapa Library Quantification kit. An Illumina HiSeq 2500 was used to sequence the libraries paired-end at 2 x 150 bp. To increase sequence diversity, roughly 24-32% phiX was spiked into each library pool. The authors processed their data as follows. The quality-filtered reads were processed with the UMI-based MiGEC pipeline, whose error correction step removed more than 90% of the raw TCR sequences. IMGT germline references were used for aligning VDJ genes, and each clonotype was defined as a unique CDR3 amino acid sequence together with its V-J genes. Clonal expansion, Shannon diversity and CDR3 relatedness were evaluated with VDJtools (CalcPairwiseDistances, ClusterSamples), while phylogenetic trees were built in CLCbio workbench. Expanded clones were defined as having at least 8 unique UMIs, based on coefficient-of-variation modelling across technical triplicates. TCRdb passed the public sequencing reads through fastp at Q25 and MiXCR, retaining productive beta sequences. Records with the same CDR3 protein are collapsed into one entry carrying the most frequent genes and DNA. TCRdb's processing, not the authors', yielded these V and J calls. The sample has under 80,000 distinct CDR3 sequences on record, roughly 14% of them singletons. Together, the top ten hold around 6.8% of the sample.

The sequence derives from a woman between 45 and 60 years old in good health. The specimen was PBMCs. The rearrangement combines TRBV27 with TRBJ2-7; the central 10 bases match TRBD2. DNA sequence: TGTGCCAACAGTCCCCTAGCGGGGGAACACGAGCAGTACTTC. Its amino acids are CANSPLAGEHEQYF.